These 15 T cell receptor beta chains came from one sample sequenced in a study of blood T cell repertoires in COVID-19. The repertoire was sequenced with immunoSEQ multiplex PCR; TCRdb's copy has only in-frame clones and lacks some. The repertoire has about 150,000 clones, roughly nine tenths of them found once; the top ten carry about 0.54%. Material for sequencing was peripheral blood. The source is a man aged 50 to 60 with acute or convalescent COVID-19.

This chain joins TRBV4-3 and TRBJ1-5; D is perhaps TRBD1 (6 bases). Trimming pared 0 bases from V and 2 bases from J, leaving 11 bases between. The V gene's germline CDR1 is LGHNA and CDR2 YSLEER. CDR3 size: 16 residues. The DNA for the CDR3 is TGCGCCAGCAGCCAAGATTGGGCAGGGGGCAATCAGCCCCAGCATTTT. Residues: CASSQDWAGGNQPQHF.

The chain is built from TRBV28 and TRBJ1-5; a weak D match, TRBD1 (5 bases). The CDR3 totals 15 residues. Trimming stripped 7 bases from V and 8 bases from J, with 21 bases between. Germline V CDR1 and CDR2: MDHEN, SYDVKM. This chain's CDR3 is CASTHWEGAEKPQHF. As DNA, the CDR3 is TGTGCCAGCACACACTGGGAAGGGGCCGAAAAGCCCCAGCATTTT. The complete variable domain, with remaining parts taken from reference TRBV28 and TRBJ1-5, reads DVKVTQSSRYLVKRTGEKVFLECVQDMDHENMFWYRQDPGLGLRLIYFSYDVKMKEKGDIPEGYSVSREKKERFSLILESASTNQTSMYLCASTHWEGAEKPQHFGDGTRLSIL.

The chain recombines TRBV28 with TRBJ2-2; possible D gene TRBD2, 6 bases. V lost 2 bases and J 6 bases, leaving 7 bases between the germline ends. The CDR3 consists of 13 residues. The germline V gene has CDR1 MDHEN and CDR2 SYDVKM. The CDR3 nucleotides read TGTGCCAGCAGTTTAACGGGGGCCGGGGAGCTGTTTTTT. This translates into CASSLTGAGELFF.

The chain's CDR3 is CAWSATGHRGQYF. The DNA for the CDR3 is TGTGCCTGGAGTGCGACAGGCCACCGGGGGCAGTACTTC. The chain carries TRBV30 and TRBJ2-7, with a tentative D call TRBD1 (6 bases). V lost 1 base and J lost 9, with 16 bases in between. This CDR3 has 13 amino acids. Germline CDR1 and CDR2: GTSNPN and SVGIG (reference sequence).

This chain joins TRBV28 and TRBJ1-1; D remains unclear. Germline CDR1 MDHEN, CDR2 SYDVKM. The germline V and J ends were trimmed by 10 bases and 3 bases, with 12 bases remaining between them. The CDR3 runs 12 residues. This chain's CDR3 is CATRFDYTEAFF. In DNA form, the CDR3 reads TGTGCCACCCGCTTCGACTACACTGAAGCTTTCTTT.

V and J are TRBV19 and TRBJ1-5, with 10 nucleotides matching TRBD1. The CDR3 is 14 residues long. CDR1 LNHDA and CDR2 SQIVND come from the germline V gene (reference sequence). Germline trimming cut 3 bases from V and 5 bases from J; bases unmatched to any gene: 1. In DNA form, the CDR3 reads TGTGCCAGTAGTATGACAGGGGGCCATCAGCCCCAGCATTTT. It yields the protein CASSMTGGHQPQHF.

The chain uses TRBV4-1 and TRBJ2-7; perhaps TRBD2 as D (5 bases). This CDR3 spans 15 amino acids. The V gene lost 0 bases and the J gene lost 2 bases, with 11 bases spanning the gap. The V gene's germline CDR1 is MGHRA and CDR2 YSYEKL. The CDR3 DNA follows: TGCGCCAGCAGCCAAGAACTGGACGGGACCTACGAGCAGTACGTC. Translation: CASSQELDGTYEQYV.

The chain is built from TRBV27 and TRBJ2-3; 7 bases line up with TRBD1. Germline CDR1 and CDR2: MNHEY and SMNVEV (reference sequence). The J segment lost 6 bases and the V segment lost 5 bases, leaving 8 bases of the junction unmatched. The CDR3 has 14 residues. The CDR3 loop is CASSPGQLLDTQYF. DNA for the CDR3: TGTGCCAGCAGTCCGGGACAGTTACTTGATACGCAGTATTTT.

The chain has TRBV7-2 and TRBJ2-7; maybe TRBD2 (5 bases). Looked up from germline, CDR1 is SGHTA and CDR2 is FQGNSA. V gave up 2 bases and J gave up 2 bases, with 7 bases separating them. The CDR3 contains 13 residues. CDR3 loop: CASSLSGTYEQYF. The DNA of the CDR3 is TGTGCCAGCAGCTTAAGCGGTACCTACGAGCAGTACTTC.

The chain couples TRBV2 to TRBJ2-2; D is uncertain. The CDR3 runs 14 residues. Germline-derived CDR1 and CDR2 are SNHLY and FYNNEI. V was cut by 7 bases and J by 5 bases, with 14 bases left in between. CDR3 residues: CASTITAGTGELFF. The CDR3 DNA sequence: TGTGCCAGCACAATTACGGCCGGGACCGGGGAGCTGTTTTTT. Combining the CDR3 with reference TRBV2 and TRBJ2-2 gives the whole variable domain EPEVTQTPSHQVTQMGQEVILRCVPISNHLYFYWYRQILGQKVEFLVSFYNNEISEKSEIFDDQFSVERPDGSNFTLKIRSTKLEDSAMYFCASTITAGTGELFFGEGSRLTVL.

This chain connects TRBV18 to TRBJ2-5, with D possibly matching TRBD2 (5 bases). V was shortened by 4 bases and J by 5 bases, with 17 bases between the two germline ends. Germline-derived CDR1 and CDR2 are KGHSH and LQKENI. The CDR3 is 15 residues long. CDR3 residues: CASSQQRAEGETQYF. DNA of the CDR3: TGTGCCAGCTCACAACAAAGGGCCGAGGGTGAGACCCAGTACTTC.

The chain is built from TRBV28 and TRBJ1-4; unclear D gene. The V and J ends lost 7 bases and 0 bases respectively, with 9 bases between them. The CDR3 contains 14 residues. The germline CDR1 and CDR2 sequences are MDHEN and SYDVKM. The CDR3 protein is CASTSEATNEKLFF. The CDR3 coding sequence is TGTGCCAGCACGTCAGAAGCAACTAATGAAAAACTGTTTTTT.

The chain combines TRBV19 with TRBJ2-6; 8 bases are a match to TRBD1. In germline, CDR1 is LNHDA, CDR2 SQIVND (reference sequence). After removal of 5 bases from V and 0 bases from J, the junction contained 9 bases not matched to a gene. The CDR3 covers 18 residues. The CDR3 nucleotides read TGTGCCAGTAGTGCTGACAGGGGCGGATTCTCTGGGGCCAACGTCCTGACTTTC. It specifies CASSADRGGFSGANVLTF.

V gene TRBV30 combines with J gene TRBJ2-2; D not resolved. CDR1 is GTSNPN and CDR2 is SVGIG in the germline V gene (reference sequence). Trimming pared 1 base from V and 1 base from J, leaving 4 bases between. The CDR3 is 13 amino acids. The CDR3: CAWSAQNTGELFF. DNA of the CDR3: TGTGCCTGGAGTGCCCAGAACACCGGGGAGCTGTTTTTT.

V usage is TRBV9 and J usage is TRBJ2-5; TRBD2 matches at 8 bases. This CDR3 contains 15 residues. The ends lost 0 bases at V and 3 bases at J; junction bases unmatched: 4. Germline V gene lookup returns CDR1 SGDLS and CDR2 YYNGEE. The CDR3 spells CASSVGSGVEETQYF. DNA for the CDR3: TGTGCCAGCAGCGTAGGTAGCGGGGTTGAAGAGACCCAGTACTTC.